The T cell receptor (beta chain) under discussion was sequenced for a study of early stage breast cancer tumors. The overall study: Invasive lobular carcinomas made up about 30% of the 12 ER+/PR+/HER2- tumors. Average read coverage per sample was about 10-fold.

This clone was seen only once. Some clones are missing from TCRdb's copy, which holds only in-frame ones; the method was immunoSEQ multiplex PCR. The repertoire holds about 11,000 clones, with about 73% as singletons. With 6 bases removed from V and 5 bases from J, the gap between germline ends came to 17 bases. The CDR3 covers 15 residues. From germline, CDR1 is SNHLY and CDR2 FYNNEI. The sample taken for sequencing was breast tumor tissue. The TCR originated in a person between 35 and 49 years old with breast cancer. V usage is TRBV2 and J usage is TRBJ2-1; no clear D. The CDR3: CASRQTALRNNEQFF. CDR3 coding DNA: TGTGCCAGCAGGCAGACGGCCCTGCGGAACAATGAGCAGTTCTTC.